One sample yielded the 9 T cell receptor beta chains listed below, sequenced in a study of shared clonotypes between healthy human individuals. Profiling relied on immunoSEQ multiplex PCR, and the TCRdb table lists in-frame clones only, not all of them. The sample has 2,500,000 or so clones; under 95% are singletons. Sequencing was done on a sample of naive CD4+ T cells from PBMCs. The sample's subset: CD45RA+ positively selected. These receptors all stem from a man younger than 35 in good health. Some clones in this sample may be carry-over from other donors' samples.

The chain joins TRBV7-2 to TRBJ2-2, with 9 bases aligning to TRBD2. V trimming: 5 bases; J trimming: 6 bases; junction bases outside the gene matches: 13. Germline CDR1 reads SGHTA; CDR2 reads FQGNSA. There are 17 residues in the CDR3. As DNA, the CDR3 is TGTGCCAGCAGCCGGGCTGACTTAGCGGGAGAACCCGGGGAGCTGTTTTTT. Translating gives CASSRADLAGEPGELFF.

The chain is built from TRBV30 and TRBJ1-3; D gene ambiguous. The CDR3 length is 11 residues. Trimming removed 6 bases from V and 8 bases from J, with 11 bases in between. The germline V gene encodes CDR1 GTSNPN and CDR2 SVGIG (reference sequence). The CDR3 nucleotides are TGTGCCTGCCAGCGGGGAGACACCATATATTTT. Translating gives CACQRGDTIYF.

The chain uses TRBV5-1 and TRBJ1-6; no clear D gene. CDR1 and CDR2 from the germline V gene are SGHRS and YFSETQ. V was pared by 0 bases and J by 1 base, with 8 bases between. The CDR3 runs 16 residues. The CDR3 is CASSLAQLSYNSPLHF. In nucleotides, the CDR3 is TGCGCCAGCAGCTTGGCCCAGCTATCCTATAATTCACCCCTCCACTTT. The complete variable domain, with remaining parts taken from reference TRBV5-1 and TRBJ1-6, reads KAGVTQTPRYLIKTRGQQVTLSCSPISGHRSVSWYQQTPGQGLQFLFEYFSETQRNKGNFPGRFSGRQFSNSRSEMNVSTLELGDSALYLCASSLAQLSYNSPLHFGNGTRLTVT.

The CDR3 is CASSRGTSGYGRDTQYF. The DNA of the CDR3 is TGTGCCAGCAGCCGGGGGACTAGCGGTTATGGGAGAGATACGCAGTATTTT. V is TRBV14 and J is TRBJ2-3, with 11 bases lining up with TRBD2. The germline CDR1 and CDR2 sequences are SGHDN and FVKESK. CDR3 length: 17 amino acids. J was trimmed by 5 bases and V by 4 bases; bases with no gene match: 11.

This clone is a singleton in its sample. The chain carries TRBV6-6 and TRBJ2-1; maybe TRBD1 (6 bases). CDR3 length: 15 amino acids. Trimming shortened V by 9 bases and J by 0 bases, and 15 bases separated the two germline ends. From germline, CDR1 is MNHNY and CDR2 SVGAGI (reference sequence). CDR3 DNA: TGTGCCAGTAGGGGGTTTTTACTCTCCTACAATGAGCAGTTCTTC. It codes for CASRGFLLSYNEQFF.

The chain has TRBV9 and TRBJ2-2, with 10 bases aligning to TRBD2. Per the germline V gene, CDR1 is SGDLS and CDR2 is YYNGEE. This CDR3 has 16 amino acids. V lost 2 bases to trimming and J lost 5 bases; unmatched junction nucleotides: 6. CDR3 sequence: CASSVPSGSSTGELFF. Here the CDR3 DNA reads TGTGCCAGCAGCGTTCCTAGCGGGAGTTCGACCGGGGAGCTGTTTTTT. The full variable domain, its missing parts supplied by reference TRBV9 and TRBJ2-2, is DSGVTQTPKHLITATGQRVTLRCSPRSGDLSVYWYQQSLDQGLQFLIQYYNGEERAKGNILERFSAQQFPDLHSELNLSSLELGDSALYFCASSVPSGSSTGELFFGEGSRLTVL.

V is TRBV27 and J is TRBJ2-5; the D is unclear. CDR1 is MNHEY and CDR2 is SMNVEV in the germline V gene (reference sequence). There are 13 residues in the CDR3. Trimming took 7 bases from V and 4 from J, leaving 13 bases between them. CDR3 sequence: CASKVWQSETQYF. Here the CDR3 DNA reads TGTGCCAGCAAGGTCTGGCAGTCAGAGACCCAGTACTTC.

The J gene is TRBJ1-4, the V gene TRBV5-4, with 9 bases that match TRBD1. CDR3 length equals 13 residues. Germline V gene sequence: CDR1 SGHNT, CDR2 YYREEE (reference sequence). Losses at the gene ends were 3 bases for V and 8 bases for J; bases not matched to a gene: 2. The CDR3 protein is CASSSQGAEKLFF. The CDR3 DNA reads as TGTGCCAGCAGCTCACAGGGGGCCGAAAAACTGTTTTTT.

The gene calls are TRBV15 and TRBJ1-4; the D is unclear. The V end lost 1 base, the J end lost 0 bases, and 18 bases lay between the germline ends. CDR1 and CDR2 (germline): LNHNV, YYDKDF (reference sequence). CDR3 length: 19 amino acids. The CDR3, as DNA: TGTGCCACCAGCAGAGTGGGGTCGACGGCCGGTGCAACTAATGAAAAACTGTTTTTT. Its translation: CATSRVGSTAGATNEKLFF.